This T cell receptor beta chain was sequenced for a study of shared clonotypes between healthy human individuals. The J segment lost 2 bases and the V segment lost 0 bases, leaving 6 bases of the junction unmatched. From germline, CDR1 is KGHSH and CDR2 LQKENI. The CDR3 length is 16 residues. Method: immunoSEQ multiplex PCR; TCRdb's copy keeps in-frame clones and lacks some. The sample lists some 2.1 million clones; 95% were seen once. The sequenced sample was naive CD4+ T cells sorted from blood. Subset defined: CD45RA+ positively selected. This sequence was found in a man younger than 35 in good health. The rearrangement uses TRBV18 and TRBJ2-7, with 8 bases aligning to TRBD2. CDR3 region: CASSPPSGGGPYEQYF. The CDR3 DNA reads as TGTGCCAGCTCACCACCCAGCGGGGGTGGACCCTACGAGCAGTACTTC.